Here is one T cell receptor (beta chain) with its context. This sample stems from a study of blood T cell repertoires in COVID-19. Germline CDR1 reads MNHEY; CDR2 reads SVGEGT. This CDR3 region has 18 residues. The V end was cut by 4 bases, the J end by 0 bases, with 21 bases between. Original methodology: Nucleated cell counts were estimated from reference gene primer amplification. Profiled with immunoSEQ multiplex PCR; TCRdb holds only in-frame clones, not every one. V and J calls and clone size are copied from that table; D and trimming were computed from the DNA. In the table there are 130,000 to 150,000 clones, around 79% of which are singletons.

The rearrangement uses TRBV6-2 or TRBV6-3 and TRBJ1-1; D may be TRBD1 (5 bases). The clonotype comes from a woman in her sixties or seventies with COVID-19, enrolled during active disease. The sample taken for sequencing was peripheral blood. For the CDR3, the DNA is TGTGCCAGCAGTTCCACCCAATCCCGAACAGGAGTGAACACTGAAGCTTTCTTT. Translated, it gives CASSSTQSRTGVNTEAFF.